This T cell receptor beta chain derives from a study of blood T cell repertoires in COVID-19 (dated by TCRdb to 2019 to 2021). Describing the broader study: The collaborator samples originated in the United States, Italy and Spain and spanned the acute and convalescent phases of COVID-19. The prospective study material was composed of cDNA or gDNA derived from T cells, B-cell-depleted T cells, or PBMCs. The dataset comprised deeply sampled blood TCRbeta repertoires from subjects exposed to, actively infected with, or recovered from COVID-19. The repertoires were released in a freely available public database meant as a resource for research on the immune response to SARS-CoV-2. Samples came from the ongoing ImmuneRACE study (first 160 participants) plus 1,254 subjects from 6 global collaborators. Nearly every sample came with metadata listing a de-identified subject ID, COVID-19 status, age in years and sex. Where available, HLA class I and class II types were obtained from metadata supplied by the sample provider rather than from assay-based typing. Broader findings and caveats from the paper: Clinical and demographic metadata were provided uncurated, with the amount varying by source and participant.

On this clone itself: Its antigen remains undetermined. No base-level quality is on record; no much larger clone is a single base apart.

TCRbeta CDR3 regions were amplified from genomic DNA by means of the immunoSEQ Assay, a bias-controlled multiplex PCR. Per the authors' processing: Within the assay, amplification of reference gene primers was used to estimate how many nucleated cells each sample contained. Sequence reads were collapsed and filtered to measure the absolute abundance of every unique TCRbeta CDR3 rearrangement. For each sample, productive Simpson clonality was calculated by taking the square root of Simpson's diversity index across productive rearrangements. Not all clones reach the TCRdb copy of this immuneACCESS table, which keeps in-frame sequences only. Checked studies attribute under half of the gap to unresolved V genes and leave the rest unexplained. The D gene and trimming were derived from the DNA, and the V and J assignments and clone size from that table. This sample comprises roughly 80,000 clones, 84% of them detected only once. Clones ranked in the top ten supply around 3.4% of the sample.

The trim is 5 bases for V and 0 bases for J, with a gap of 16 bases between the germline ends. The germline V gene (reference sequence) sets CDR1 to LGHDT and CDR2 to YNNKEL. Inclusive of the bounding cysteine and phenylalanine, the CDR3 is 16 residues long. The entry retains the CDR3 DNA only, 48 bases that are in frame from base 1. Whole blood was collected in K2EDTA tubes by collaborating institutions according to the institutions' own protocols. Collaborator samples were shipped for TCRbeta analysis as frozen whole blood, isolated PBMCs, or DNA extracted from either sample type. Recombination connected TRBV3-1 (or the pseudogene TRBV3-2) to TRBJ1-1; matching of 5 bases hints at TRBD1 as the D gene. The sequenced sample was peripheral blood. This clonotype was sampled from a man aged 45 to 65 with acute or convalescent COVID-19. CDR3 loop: CASSNARGIMNTEAFF. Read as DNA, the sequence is TGTGCCAGCAGCAACGCCCGGGGGATCATGAACACTGAAGCTTTCTTT.